This passage covers 6 T cell receptor beta chains from one sample sequenced in a study of cytomegalovirus exposure and HLA in healthy donors. The PCR used 60 Vbeta and 13 Jbeta primers. Libraries were prepared by immunoSEQ multiplex PCR; TCRdb keeps only in-frame clonotypes and omits some of them. The profile shows roughly 150,000 clones, roughly four fifths of them singletons. Specimen: PBMCs. The receptor set was obtained from a woman aged 40 to 50 in good health and CMV-seronegative.

This clone was seen just once. The chain combines TRBV9 with TRBJ2-1; D is perhaps TRBD2 (5 bases). This CDR3 has 14 residues. Trimming stripped 2 bases from V and 1 base from J, with 7 bases between. CDR1 and CDR2 (germline): SGDLS, YYNGEE. CDR3 region: CASSVRGSYNEQFF. The CDR3 DNA sequence: TGTGCCAGCAGCGTTAGAGGGTCCTACAATGAGCAGTTCTTC.

This sequence joins TRBV11-1 and TRBJ2-5; D may be TRBD1 (5 bases). This CDR3 spans 17 amino acids. V lost 2 bases and J 3 bases, leaving 19 bases between the germline ends. Germline loops: CDR1 SGHAT, CDR2 FQDESV (reference sequence). The CDR3 sequence is CASSLKQVQGPEETQYF. DNA of the CDR3: TGTGCCAGCAGCTTAAAGCAGGTGCAGGGCCCAGAAGAGACCCAGTACTTC.

The V call is TRBV27, the J call TRBJ2-3; 11 bases align to TRBD2. CDR1 is MNHEY, CDR2 SMNVEV, per germline (reference sequence). This CDR3 spans 17 amino acids. Losses at the gene ends were 2 bases for V and 2 bases for J; bases not matched to a gene: 6. The DNA for the CDR3 is TGTGCCAGCAGTTTAATGTCTAGCGGGAGGTTCACAGATACGCAGTATTTT. Translation: CASSLMSSGRFTDTQYF.

The chain is built from TRBV6-1 and TRBJ2-7; D is unresolved. Germline V lookup: CDR1 MNHNS, CDR2 SASEGT. Trimming stripped 8 bases from V and 7 bases from J, with 18 bases between. The CDR3 covers 13 residues. DNA for the CDR3: TGTGCCAGCCTGAACTCCCGAGGCGCTGAGCAGTACTTC. It specifies CASLNSRGAEQYF.

In DNA, the CDR3 is TGTGCCTGGAGTGTACTGGGAGCCGGGGAGCTGTTTTTT. As protein: CAWSVLGAGELFF. V gene TRBV30 combines with J gene TRBJ2-2; perhaps TRBD2 as D (5 bases). V was clipped by 0 bases and J by 6 bases, with 8 bases between them. CDR3 size: 13 residues. The germline gives CDR1 GTSNPN, CDR2 SVGIG (reference sequence).

The genes are TRBV29-1 and TRBJ1-2, with D perhaps TRBD1 (5 bases). There are 11 residues in the CDR3. The germline V gene has CDR1 SQVTM and CDR2 ANQGSEA. V lost 3 bases, J lost 8 bases, and 10 bases lay in between. The CDR3 is CSVDGRAGYTF. In nucleotides, the CDR3 is TGCAGCGTTGACGGCAGGGCGGGCTACACCTTC.